This T cell receptor (beta chain) was captured in a study of CD8 T cells in Susac syndrome. Reverse transcription of roughly 0.45 to 1 ug RNA used random hexamers. TCRdb recomputed calls from the immunoSEQ multiplex PCR reads with MiXCR, one row per CDR3 protein. The sample contains more than 150,000 distinct CDR3 sequences, 92% of which appear only once. The authors carried out high-throughput sequencing of TCR beta. They applied it to CD8+ and CD4+ T cells obtained from blood. Trimming pared 4 bases from V and 4 bases from J, leaving 8 bases between. Germline V lookup: CDR1 SGHTA, CDR2 FQGTGA. This CDR3 spans 14 amino acids.

The receptor was isolated from a human donor in good health. The V call is TRBV7-3, the J call TRBJ2-6, with D unclear. Sequenced sample: CD4+ T cells from PBMCs. CDR3: CASSSPGGANVLTF. For the CDR3, the DNA is TGTGCCAGCAGCTCCCCCGGGGGGGCCAACGTCCTGACTTTC.